This T cell receptor beta chain was recovered during a study of cytomegalovirus exposure and HLA in healthy donors. Study overall: The 90 to 150 validation repertoires used the same platform as the roughly 670 first-cohort repertoires (as reported by a later analysis).

The donors were part of the validation cohort of fewer than 150 subjects. That cohort was separate from the first cohort, which comprised 500 to 700 subjects. Sequencing was performed with immunoSEQ multiplex PCR; in TCRdb, only in-frame clones are kept and a portion is missing. The sample consists of about 200,000 clones, around 80% of them appearing once. Notes on the study in general: Accounts indicate the classifier identified cytomegalovirus status with strong specificity and sensitivity.

As to this clone: What it recognizes is unknown.

J lost 6 bases, V lost 9 bases, and 11 bases had no gene match. CDR3 length equals 15 residues. Germline V gene sequence: CDR1 SNHLY, CDR2 FYNNEI. This clonotype was sampled from a woman between 25 and 40 years old in good health and CMV-seronegative. Sequences were obtained from PBMCs. This rearrangement joins TRBV2 to TRBJ2-3; the match to TRBD2 covers 11 bases. The CDR3 nucleotides read TGTGCCAGTAGAAAACTAGCGGGAGTGAGGGATACGCAGTATTTT. Protein: CASRKLAGVRDTQYF. Variable domain in full (rest from reference TRBV2 and TRBJ2-3): EPEVTQTPSHQVTQMGQEVILRCVPISNHLYFYWYRQILGQKVEFLVSFYNNEISEKSEIFDDQFSVERPDGSNFTLKIRSTKLEDSAMYFCASRKLAGVRDTQYFGPGTRLTVL.